The 3 T cell receptor beta chains listed next were all sequenced from one sample in a study of cytomegalovirus exposure and HLA in healthy donors. The PCR contained 60 Vbeta and 13 Jbeta primers. Generated by immunoSEQ multiplex PCR, the TCRdb table keeps only in-frame clones and is missing some. The sample consists of about 160,000 clones, around 82% of them appearing once. Material for sequencing was PBMCs. These receptors were obtained from a male donor in good health and CMV-seronegative.

The J gene is TRBJ2-5, the V gene TRBV5-4, with 7 bases identical to TRBD2. This CDR3 is built from 15 residues. Germline CDR1 is SGHNT and CDR2 is YYREEE (reference sequence). Trimming cost V 3 bases and J 0 bases; bases outside gene matches: 5. CDR3 protein: CASSSPGGYQETQYF. The CDR3 DNA sequence: TGTGCCAGCAGCTCTCCGGGGGGTTACCAAGAGACCCAGTACTTC.

The V and J genes are TRBV28 and TRBJ1-2; TRBD1 might be the D (5 bases). V was trimmed by 8 bases and J by 6 bases, leaving 16 bases between them. There are 13 residues in the CDR3. Germline V gene data show CDR1 as MDHEN and CDR2 as SYDVKM. The CDR3 protein is CASDDVGQDGYTF. As DNA, the CDR3 is TGTGCCAGCGATGATGTGGGGCAGGATGGCTACACCTTC.

This clone occurred a few times. This chain joins TRBV11-3 and TRBJ1-6, with no clear D. Germline CDR1 SGHNT, CDR2 YENEEA. The CDR3 is 12 amino acids. Trimming stripped 2 bases from V and 9 bases from J, with 5 bases between. The CDR3 region is CASSLPGSPLHF. CDR3 bases: TGTGCCAGCAGCTTACCGGGTTCACCCCTCCACTTT.